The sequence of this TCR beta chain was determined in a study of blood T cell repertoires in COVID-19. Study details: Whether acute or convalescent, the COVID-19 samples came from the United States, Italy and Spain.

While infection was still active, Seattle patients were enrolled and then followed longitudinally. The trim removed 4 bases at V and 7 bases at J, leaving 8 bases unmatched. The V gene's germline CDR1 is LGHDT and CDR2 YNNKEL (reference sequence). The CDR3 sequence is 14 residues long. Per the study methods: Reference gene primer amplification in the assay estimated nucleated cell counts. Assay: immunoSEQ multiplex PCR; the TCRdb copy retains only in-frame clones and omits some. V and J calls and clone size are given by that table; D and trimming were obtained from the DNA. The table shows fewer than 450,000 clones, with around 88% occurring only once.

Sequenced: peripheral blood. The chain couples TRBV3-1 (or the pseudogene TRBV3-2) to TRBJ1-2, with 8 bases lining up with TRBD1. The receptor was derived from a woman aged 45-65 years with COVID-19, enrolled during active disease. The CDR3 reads CASSPIQGAGGYTF. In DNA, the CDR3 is TGTGCCAGCAGCCCAATCCAGGGGGCGGGTGGCTACACCTTC.